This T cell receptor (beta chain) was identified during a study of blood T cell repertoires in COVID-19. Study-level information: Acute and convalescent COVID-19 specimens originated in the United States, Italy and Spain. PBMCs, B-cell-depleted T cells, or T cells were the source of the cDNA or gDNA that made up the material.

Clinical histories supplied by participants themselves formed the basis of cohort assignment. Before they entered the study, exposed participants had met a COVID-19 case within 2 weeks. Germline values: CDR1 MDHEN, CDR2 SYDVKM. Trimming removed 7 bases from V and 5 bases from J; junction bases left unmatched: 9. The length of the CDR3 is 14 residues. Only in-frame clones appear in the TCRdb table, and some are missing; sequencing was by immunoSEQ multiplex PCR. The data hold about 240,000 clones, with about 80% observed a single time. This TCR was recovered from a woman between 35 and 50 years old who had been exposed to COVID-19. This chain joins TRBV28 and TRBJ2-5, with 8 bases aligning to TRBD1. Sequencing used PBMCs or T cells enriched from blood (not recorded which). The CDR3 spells CASTLGAGGETQYF. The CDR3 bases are TGTGCCAGCACCCTCGGCGCAGGGGGCGAGACCCAGTACTTC.